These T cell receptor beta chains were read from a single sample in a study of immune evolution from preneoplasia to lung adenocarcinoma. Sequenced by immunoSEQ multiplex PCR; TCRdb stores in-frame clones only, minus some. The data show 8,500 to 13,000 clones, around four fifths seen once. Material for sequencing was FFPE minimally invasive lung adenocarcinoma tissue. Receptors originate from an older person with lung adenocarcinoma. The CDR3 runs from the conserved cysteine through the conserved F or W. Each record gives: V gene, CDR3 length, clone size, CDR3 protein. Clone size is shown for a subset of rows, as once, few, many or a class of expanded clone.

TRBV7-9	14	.	CASSSGTSGTTQYF
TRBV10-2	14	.	CASTTGTSNTEAFF
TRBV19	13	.	CASSIRRSYGYTF
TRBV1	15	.	CTSSRPFMVNYGYTF
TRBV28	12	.	CASSSIGETQYF
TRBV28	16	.	CASSLPGASGNNEQFF
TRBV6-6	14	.	CASSYGQATDTQYF
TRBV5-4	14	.	CASSLDAGTYEQYF
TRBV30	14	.	CAWSAGTGRNTIYF
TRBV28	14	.	CASSLLRGGYGYTF
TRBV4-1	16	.	CASSQDPDRRGNTIYF
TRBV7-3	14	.	CASSPIHGAGELFF
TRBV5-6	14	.	CASSLVGPDTEAFF
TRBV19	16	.	CASSIDHRGPDTEAFF
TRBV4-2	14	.	CASSEGHSQETQYF
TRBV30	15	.	CAWSVGGAISYEQYF
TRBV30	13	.	CAWRSLRDTEAFF
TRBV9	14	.	CASSSPGGQETQYF
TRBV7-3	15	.	CASSAGEGRDSPLHF
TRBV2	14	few	CASSAQGRPYEQYF
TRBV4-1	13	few	CASSQTSGSEQYF
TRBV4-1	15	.	CASSPTGVQNEKLFF
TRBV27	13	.	CASSFTASYEQYF
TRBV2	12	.	CASRDRVYEQYF
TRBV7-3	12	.	CASSAQQDTQYF
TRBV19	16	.	CASSKPGAVTNEKLFF
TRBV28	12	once	CASSFRDQPQHF